This T cell receptor (beta chain) was found in a study of Graves' ophthalmopathy and Graves' hyperthyroidism. Study-level information: Peripheral blood was obtained at first diagnosis, ahead of any treatment. General study results and limits: Detected in blood as well were most expanded thyroid clonotypes with frequency above 0.001.

Researchers took RNA transcripts and amplified TCR beta CDR3 regions from them. Scientists carried out first-round RT-PCR using HTBI primers and then a second-round multiplex PCR. TCRdb analysed the multiplex PCR reads with MiXCR anew, one entry per CDR3 protein. Found here are about 480,000 distinct CDR3 sequences, about 15% of them singletons; the top ten hold approximately 9.8%. Germline V gene sequence: CDR1 LNHDA, CDR2 SQIVND (reference sequence). After removal of 5 bases from V and 1 base from J, the junction contained 5 bases not matched to a gene. The CDR3 totals 15 residues. This clonotype occurred many times. Its antigen is not known. Additional autoimmune diseases, uncontrolled infections, pregnancy or lactation disqualified patients.

This sequence joins TRBV19 and TRBJ1-1, with 9 bases aligning to TRBD1. The sample taken for sequencing was blood. The receptor was isolated from a woman aged 30 to 39 with Graves' ophthalmopathy. The CDR3 region has the DNA TGTGCCAGTAGTCTCTCGACAGGGGGGAACACTGAAGCTTTCTTT. It encodes CASSLSTGGNTEAFF.